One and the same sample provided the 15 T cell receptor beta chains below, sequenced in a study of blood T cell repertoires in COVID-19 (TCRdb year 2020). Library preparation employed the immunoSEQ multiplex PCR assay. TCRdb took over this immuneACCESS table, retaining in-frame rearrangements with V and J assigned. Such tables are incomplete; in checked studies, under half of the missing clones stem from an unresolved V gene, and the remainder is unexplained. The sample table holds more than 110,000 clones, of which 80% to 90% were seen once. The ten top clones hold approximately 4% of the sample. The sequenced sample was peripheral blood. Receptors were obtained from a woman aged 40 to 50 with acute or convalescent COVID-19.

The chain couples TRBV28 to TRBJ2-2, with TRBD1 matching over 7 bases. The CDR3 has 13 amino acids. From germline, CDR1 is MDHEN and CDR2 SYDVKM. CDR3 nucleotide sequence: TGTTCGACAGGGAACTCGAACACCGGGGAGCTGTTTTTT. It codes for CSTGNSNTGELFF.

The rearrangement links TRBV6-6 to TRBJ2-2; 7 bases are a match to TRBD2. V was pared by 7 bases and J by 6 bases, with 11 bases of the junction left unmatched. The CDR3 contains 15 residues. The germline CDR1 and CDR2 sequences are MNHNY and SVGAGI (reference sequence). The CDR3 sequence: CASKGTNLPPGELFF. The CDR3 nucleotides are TGTGCCAGCAAGGGGACTAACCTCCCCCCCGGGGAGCTGTTTTTT.

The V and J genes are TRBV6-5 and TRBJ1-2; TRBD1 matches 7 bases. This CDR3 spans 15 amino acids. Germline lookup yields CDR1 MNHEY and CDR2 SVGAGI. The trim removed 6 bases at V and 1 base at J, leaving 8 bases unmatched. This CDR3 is CASRTGQGHNYGYTF. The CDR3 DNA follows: TGTGCCAGCAGGACAGGGCAAGGGCATAACTATGGCTACACCTTC.

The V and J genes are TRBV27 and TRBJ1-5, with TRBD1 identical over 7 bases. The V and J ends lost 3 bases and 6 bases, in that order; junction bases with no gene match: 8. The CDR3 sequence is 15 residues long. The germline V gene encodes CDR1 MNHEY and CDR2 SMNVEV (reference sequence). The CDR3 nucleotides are TGTGCCAGCAGTTTGCGCAGGGGGAATGGTCAGCCCCAGCATTTT. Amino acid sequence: CASSLRRGNGQPQHF.

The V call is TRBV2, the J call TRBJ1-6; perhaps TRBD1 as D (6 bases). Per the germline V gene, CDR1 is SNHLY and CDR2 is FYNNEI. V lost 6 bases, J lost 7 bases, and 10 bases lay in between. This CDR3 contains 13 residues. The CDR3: CASRGQSNSPLHF. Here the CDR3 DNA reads TGTGCCAGCAGGGGACAATCGAATTCACCCCTCCACTTT. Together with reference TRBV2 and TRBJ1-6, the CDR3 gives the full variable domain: EPEVTQTPSHQVTQMGQEVILRCVPISNHLYFYWYRQILGQKVEFLVSFYNNEISEKSEIFDDQFSVERPDGSNFTLKIRSTKLEDSAMYFCASRGQSNSPLHFGNGTRLTVT.

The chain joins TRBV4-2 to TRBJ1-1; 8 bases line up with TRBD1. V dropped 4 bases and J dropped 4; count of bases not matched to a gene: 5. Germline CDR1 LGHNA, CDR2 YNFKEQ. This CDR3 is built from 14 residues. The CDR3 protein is CASSPPTGGTEAFF. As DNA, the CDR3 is TGTGCCAGCAGCCCACCTACAGGGGGCACTGAAGCTTTCTTT.

CDR3 DNA sequence: TGTGCCAGCAGTCCTCCCCCGGGGACAGGGGTACAATTGTCGCAGTATTTT. This codes for CASSPPPGTGVQLSQYF. This chain links TRBV27 with TRBJ2-3; 10 bases agree with TRBD1. Per germline, CDR1 MNHEY and CDR2 SMNVEV (reference sequence). V shed 5 bases, J shed 10 bases, and the junction held 18 bases outside the gene matches. There are 17 residues in the CDR3.

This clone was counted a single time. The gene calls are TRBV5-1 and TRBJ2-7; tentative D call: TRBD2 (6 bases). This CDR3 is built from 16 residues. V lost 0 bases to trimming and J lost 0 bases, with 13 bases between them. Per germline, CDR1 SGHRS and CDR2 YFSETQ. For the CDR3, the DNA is TGCGCCAGCAGCTTGGTCGGCGGGGAGATCTCCTACGAGCAGTACTTC. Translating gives CASSLVGGEISYEQYF. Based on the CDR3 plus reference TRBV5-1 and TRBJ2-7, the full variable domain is KAGVTQTPRYLIKTRGQQVTLSCSPISGHRSVSWYQQTPGQGLQFLFEYFSETQRNKGNFPGRFSGRQFSNSRSEMNVSTLELGDSALYLCASSLVGGEISYEQYFGPGTRLTVT.

CDR3 residues: CASSPRGTQYF. DNA of the CDR3: TGTGCCAGCAGTCCGCGGGGTACGCAGTATTTT. V usage is TRBV28 and J usage is TRBJ2-3; a possible D gene is TRBD2 (6 bases). V was clipped by 5 bases and J by 8 bases, with 8 bases between them. The CDR3 covers 11 residues. CDR1 is MDHEN, CDR2 SYDVKM, per germline.

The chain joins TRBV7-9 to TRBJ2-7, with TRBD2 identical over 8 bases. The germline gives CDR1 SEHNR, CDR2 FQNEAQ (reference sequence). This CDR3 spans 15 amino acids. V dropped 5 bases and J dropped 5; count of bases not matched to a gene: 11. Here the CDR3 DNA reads TGTGCCAGCAGCCCTACAAGCGGGAGACTCGACGAGCAGTACTTC. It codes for CASSPTSGRLDEQYF.

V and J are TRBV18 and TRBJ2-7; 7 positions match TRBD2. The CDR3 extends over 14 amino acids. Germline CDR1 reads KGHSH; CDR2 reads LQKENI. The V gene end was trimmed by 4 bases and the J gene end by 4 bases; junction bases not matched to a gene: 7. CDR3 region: CASSLSGLQYEQYF. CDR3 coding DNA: TGTGCCAGCTCACTTAGCGGGCTTCAATACGAGCAGTACTTC. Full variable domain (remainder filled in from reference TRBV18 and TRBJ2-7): NAGVMQNPRHLVRRRGQEARLRCSPMKGHSHVYWYRQLPEEGLKFMVYLQKENIIDESGMPKERFSAEFPKEGPSILRIQQVVRGDSAAYFCASSLSGLQYEQYFGPGTRLTVT.

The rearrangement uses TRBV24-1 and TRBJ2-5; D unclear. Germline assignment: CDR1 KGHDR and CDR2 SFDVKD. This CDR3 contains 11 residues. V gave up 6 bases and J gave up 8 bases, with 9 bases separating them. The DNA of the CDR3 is TGTGCCACCAGTTTCGGGTATACCCAGTACTTC. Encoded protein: CATSFGYTQYF.

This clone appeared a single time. CDR3 loop: CASSQDKPDRSSSYNSPLHF. The CDR3 DNA reads as TGCGCCAGCAGCCAAGATAAGCCGGACAGGTCGAGCTCCTATAATTCACCCCTCCACTTT. The chain recombines TRBV4-3 with TRBJ1-6; 7 nucleotides line up with TRBD1. V lost 0 bases, J lost 0 bases, and 11 bases stayed unmatched. The CDR3 runs to 20 residues. Germline CDR1 LGHNA, CDR2 YSLEER.

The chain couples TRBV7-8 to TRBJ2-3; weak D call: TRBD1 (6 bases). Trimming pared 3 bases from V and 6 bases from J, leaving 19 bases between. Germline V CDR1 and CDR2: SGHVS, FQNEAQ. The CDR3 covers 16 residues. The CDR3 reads CASSFPRTRGKDTQYF. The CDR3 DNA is TGTGCCAGCAGCTTCCCCCGGACAAGGGGGAAGGATACGCAGTATTTT.

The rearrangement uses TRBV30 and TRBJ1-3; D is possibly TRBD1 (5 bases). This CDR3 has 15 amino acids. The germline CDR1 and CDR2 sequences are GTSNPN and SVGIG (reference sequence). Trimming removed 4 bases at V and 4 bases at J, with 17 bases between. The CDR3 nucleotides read TGTGCCTGGAAGCAGGCCGGGACTTCGGGAAACACCATATATTTT. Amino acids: CAWKQAGTSGNTIYF.